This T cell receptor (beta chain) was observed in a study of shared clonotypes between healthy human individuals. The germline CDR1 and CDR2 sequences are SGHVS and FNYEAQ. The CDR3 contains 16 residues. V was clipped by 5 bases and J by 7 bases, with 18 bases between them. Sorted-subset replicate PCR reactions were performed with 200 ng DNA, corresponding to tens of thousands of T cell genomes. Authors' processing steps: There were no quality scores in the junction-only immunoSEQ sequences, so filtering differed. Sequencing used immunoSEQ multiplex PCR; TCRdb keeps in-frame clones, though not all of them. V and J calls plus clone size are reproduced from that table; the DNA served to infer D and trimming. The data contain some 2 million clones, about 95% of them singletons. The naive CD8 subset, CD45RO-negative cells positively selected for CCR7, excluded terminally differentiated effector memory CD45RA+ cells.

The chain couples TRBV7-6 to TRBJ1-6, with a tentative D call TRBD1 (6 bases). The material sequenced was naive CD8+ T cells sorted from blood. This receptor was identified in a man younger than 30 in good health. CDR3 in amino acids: CASSLYQGPINSPLHF. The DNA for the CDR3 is TGTGCCAGCAGCCTATACCAGGGGCCAATCAATTCACCCCTCCACTTT.